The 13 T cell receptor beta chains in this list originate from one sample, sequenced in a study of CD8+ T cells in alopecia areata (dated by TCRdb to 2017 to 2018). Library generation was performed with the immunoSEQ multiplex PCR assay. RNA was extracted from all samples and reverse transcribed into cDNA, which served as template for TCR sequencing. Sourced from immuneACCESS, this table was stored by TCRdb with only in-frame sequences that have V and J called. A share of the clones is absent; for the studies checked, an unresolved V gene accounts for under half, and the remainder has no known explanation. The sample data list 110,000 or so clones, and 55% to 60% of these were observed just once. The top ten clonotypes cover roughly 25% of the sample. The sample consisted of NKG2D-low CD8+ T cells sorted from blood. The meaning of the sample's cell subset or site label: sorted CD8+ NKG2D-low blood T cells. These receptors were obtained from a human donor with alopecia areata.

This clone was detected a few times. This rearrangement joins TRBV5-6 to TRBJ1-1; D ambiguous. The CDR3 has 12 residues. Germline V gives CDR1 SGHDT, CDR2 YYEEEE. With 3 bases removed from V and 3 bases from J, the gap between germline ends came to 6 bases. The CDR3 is CASSSGHTEAFF. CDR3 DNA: TGTGCCAGCAGCTCCGGACACACTGAAGCTTTCTTT.

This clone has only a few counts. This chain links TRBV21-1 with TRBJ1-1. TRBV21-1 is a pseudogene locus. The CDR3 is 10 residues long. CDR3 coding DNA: TGTGCCAGTGAGAACACTGAAGCTTTCTTT. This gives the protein CASENTEAFF.

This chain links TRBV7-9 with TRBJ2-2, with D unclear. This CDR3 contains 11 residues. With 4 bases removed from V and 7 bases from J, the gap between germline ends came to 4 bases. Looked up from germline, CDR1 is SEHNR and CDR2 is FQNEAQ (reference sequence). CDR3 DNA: TGTGCCAGCAGCTCGGACGGGGAGCTGTTTTTT. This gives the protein CASSSDGELFF.

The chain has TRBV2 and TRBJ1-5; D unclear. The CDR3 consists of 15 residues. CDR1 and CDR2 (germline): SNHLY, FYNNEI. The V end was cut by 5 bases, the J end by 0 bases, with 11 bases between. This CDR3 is CASSTQSNSNQPQHF. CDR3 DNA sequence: TGTGCCAGCAGTACCCAAAGTAATAGCAATCAGCCCCAGCATTTT.

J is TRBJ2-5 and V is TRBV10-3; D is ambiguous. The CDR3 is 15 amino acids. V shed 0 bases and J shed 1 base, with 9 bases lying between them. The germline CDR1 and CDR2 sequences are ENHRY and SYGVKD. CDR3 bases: TGTGCCATCAGTGAGTCCACAGCGACCCAAGAGACCCAGTACTTC. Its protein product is CAISESTATQETQYF.

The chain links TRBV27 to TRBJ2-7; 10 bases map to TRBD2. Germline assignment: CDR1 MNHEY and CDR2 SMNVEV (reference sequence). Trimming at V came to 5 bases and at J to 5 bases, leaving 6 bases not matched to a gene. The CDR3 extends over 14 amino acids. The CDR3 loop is CASSPSGSEHEQYF. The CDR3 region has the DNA TGTGCCAGCAGTCCTAGCGGGAGTGAGCACGAGCAGTACTTC.

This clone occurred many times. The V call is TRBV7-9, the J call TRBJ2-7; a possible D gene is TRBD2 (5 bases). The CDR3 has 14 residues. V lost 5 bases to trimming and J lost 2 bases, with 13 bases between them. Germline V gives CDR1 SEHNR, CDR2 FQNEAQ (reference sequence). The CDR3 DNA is TGTGCCAGCAGCCCTGCAGCCGGGACCTACGAGCAGTACTTC. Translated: CASSPAAGTYEQYF.

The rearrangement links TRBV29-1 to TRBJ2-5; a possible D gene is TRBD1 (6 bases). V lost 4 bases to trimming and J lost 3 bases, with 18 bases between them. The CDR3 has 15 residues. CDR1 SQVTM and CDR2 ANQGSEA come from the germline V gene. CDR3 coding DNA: TGCAGCGTTGTCGGCAGGGGACCGTCAGAAGAGACCCAGTACTTC. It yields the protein CSVVGRGPSEETQYF. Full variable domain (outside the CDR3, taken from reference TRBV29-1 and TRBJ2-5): SAVISQKPSRDICQRGTSLTIQCQVDSQVTMMFWYRQQPGQSLTLIATANQGSEATYESGFVIDKFPISRPNLTFSTLTVSNMSPEDSSIYLCSVVGRGPSEETQYFGPGTRLLVL.

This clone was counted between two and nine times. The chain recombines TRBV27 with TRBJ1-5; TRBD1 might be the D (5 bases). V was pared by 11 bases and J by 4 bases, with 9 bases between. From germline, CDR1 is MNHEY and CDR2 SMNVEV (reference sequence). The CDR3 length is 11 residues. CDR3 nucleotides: TGTGCCTCCGGGGGAAATCAGCCCCAGCATTTT. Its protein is CASGGNQPQHF.

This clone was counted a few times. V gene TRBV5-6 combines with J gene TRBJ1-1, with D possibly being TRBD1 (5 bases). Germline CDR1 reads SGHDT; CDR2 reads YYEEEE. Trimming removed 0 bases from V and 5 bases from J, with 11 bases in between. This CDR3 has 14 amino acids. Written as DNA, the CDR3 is TGTGCCAGCAGCTTGGGGATCGGGGGTACTGAAGCTTTCTTT. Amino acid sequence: CASSLGIGGTEAFF.

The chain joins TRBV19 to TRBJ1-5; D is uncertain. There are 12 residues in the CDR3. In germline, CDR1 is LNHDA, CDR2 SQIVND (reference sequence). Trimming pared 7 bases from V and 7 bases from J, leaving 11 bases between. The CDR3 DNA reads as TGTGCCAGTACCGACCCCGGCCAGCCCCAGCATTTT. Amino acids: CASTDPGQPQHF.

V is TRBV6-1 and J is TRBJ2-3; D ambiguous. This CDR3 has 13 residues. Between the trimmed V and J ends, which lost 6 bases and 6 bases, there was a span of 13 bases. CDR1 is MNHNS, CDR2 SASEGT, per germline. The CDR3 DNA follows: TGTGCCAGCAGCGACCGGGTTTGGGATACGCAGTATTTT. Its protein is CASSDRVWDTQYF.

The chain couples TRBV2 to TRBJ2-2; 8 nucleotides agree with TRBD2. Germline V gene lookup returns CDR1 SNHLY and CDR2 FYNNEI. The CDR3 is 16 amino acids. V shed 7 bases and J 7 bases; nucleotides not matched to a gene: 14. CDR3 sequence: CASKGGASGYGGELFF. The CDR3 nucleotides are TGTGCCAGCAAGGGAGGGGCTAGCGGGTATGGCGGGGAGCTGTTTTTT.